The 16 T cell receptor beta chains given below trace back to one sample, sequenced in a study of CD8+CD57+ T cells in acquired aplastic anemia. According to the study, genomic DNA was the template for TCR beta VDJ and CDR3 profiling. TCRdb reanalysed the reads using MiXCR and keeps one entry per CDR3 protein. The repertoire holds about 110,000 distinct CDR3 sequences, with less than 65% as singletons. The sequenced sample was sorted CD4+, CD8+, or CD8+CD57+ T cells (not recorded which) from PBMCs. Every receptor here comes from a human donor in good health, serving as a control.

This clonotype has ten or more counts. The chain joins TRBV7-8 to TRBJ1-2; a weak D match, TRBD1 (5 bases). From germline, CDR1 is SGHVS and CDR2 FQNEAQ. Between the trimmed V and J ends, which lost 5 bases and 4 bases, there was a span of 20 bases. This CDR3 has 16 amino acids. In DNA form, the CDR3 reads TGTGCCAGCAGCGAGGCTGGGGCCCCCTCTAGCTATGGCTACACCTTC. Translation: CASSEAGAPSSYGYTF.

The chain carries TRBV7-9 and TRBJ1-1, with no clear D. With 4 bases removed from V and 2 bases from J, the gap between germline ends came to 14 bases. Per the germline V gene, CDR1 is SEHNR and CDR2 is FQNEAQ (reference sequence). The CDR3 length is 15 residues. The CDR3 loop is CASSSDITENTEAFF. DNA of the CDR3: TGTGCCAGCAGCTCAGACATCACGGAAAACACTGAAGCTTTCTTT.

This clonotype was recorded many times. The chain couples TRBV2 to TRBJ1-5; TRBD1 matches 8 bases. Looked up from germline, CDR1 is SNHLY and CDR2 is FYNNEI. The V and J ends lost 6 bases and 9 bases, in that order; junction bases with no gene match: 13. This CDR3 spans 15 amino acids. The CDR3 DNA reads TGTGCCAGCAGGGGTAAAAACAGGGGGAGCCGGCCCCAGCATTTT. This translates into CASRGKNRGSRPQHF.

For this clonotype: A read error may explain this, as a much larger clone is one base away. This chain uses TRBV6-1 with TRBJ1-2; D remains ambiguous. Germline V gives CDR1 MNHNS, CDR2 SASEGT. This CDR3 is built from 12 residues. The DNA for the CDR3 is TGTGCCAGCACCGGCCTTAACTATGGCTGCACCTTC. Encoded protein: CASTGLNYGCTF.

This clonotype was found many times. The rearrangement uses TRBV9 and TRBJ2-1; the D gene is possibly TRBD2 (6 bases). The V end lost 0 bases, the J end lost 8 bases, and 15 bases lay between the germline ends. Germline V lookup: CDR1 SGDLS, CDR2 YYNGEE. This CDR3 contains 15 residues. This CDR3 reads CASSVVTSSFDEQFF. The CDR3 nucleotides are TGTGCCAGCAGCGTAGTAACTAGCTCTTTCGATGAGCAGTTCTTC.

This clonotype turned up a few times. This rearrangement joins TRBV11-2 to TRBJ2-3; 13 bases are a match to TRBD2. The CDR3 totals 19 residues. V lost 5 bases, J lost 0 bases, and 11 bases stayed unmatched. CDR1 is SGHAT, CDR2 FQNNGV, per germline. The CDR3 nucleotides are TGTGCCAGCAGCCGAAACCGACTAGCGGGGGGCCTAAGCACAGATACGCAGTATTTT. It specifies CASSRNRLAGGLSTDTQYF.

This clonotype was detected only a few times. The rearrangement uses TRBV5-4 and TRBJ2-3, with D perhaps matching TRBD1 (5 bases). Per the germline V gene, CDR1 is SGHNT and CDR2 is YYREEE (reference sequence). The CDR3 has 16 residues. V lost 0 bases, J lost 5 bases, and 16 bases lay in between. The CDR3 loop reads CASSLETGFQGDTQYF. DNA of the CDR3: TGTGCCAGCAGCTTGGAAACAGGATTCCAAGGAGATACGCAGTATTTT.

The CDR3 protein is CSARVNRNTEAFF. In DNA, the CDR3 is TGCAGTGCTAGAGTGAACCGTAACACTGAAGCTTTCTTT. The J gene is TRBJ1-1, the V gene TRBV20-1; D is uncertain. CDR1 is DFQATT, CDR2 SNEGSKA, per germline (reference sequence). V was trimmed by 1 base and J by 2 bases, leaving 8 bases between them. The CDR3 is made up of 13 amino acids.

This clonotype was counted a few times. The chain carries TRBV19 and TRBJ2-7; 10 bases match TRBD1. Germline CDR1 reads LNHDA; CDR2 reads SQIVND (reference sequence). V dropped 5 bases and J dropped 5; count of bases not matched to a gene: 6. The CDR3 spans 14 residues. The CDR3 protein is CASSETGGTDEQYF. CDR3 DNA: TGTGCCAGTAGTGAGACAGGGGGCACAGACGAGCAGTACTTC.

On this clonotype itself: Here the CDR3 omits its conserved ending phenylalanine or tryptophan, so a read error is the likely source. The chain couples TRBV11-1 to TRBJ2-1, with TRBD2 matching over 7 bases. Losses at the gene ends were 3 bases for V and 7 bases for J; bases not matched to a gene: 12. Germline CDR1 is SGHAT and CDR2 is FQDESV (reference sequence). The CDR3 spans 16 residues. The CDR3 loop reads CASSFSAGPLLNEQFL. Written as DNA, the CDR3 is TGTGCCAGCAGCTTCTCAGCGGGGCCCCTTTTAAATGAGCAGTTCCTC.

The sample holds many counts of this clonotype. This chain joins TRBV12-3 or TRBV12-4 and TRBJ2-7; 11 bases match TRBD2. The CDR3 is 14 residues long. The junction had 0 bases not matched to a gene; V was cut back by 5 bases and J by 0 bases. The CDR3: CASSTSGGSYEQYF. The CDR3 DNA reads TGTGCCAGCAGTACTAGCGGGGGCTCCTACGAGCAGTACTTC.

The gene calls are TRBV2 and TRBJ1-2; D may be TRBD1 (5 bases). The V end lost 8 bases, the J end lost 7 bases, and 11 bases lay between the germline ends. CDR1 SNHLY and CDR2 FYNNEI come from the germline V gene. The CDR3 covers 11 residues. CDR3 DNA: TGTGCCAGCGACGGGGGGGTTGGCTACACCTTC. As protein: CASDGGVGYTF.

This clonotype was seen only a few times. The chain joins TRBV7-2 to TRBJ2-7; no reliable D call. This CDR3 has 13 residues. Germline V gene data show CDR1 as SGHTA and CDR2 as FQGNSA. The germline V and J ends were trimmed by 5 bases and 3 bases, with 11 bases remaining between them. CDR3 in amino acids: CASSPQISYEQYF. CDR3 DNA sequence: TGTGCCAGCAGCCCCCAGATTAGCTACGAGCAGTACTTC.

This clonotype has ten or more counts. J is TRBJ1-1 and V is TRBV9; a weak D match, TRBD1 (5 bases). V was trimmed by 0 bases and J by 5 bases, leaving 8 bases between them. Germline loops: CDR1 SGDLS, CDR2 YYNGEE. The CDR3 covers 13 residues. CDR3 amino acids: CASSVGGRTEAFF. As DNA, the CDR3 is TGTGCCAGCAGCGTAGGGGGCCGGACTGAAGCTTTCTTT. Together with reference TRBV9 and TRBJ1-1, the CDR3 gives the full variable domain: DSGVTQTPKHLITATGQRVTLRCSPRSGDLSVYWYQQSLDQGLQFLIQYYNGEERAKGNILERFSAQQFPDLHSELNLSSLELGDSALYFCASSVGGRTEAFFGQGTRLTVV.

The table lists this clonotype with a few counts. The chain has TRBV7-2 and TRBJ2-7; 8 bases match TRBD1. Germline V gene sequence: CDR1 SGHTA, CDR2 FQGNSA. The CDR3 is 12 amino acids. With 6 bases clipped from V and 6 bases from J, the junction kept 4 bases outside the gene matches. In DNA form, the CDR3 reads TGTGCCAGCAGATCCACAGGGGGCGAGCAGTACTTC. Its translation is CASRSTGGEQYF.

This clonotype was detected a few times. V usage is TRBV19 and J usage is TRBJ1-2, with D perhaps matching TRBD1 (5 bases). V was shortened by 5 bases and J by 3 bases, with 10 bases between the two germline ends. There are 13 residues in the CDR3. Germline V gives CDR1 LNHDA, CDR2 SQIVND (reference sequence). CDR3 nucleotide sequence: TGTGCCAGTAGTTTACAGGAGCACTATGGCTACACCTTC. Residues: CASSLQEHYGYTF. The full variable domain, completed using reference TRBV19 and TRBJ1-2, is DGGITQSPKYLFRKEGQNVTLSCEQNLNHDAMYWYRQDPGQGLRLIYYSQIVNDFQKGDIAEGYSVSREKKESFPLTVTSAQKNPTAFYLCASSLQEHYGYTFGSGTRLTVV.